The next 15 T cell receptor beta chains were all read from a single sample in a study of T cell responses to AZD1222 COVID-19 vaccine. This table comes from immunoSEQ multiplex PCR, and its TCRdb copy is limited to in-frame clones, with some not included. The sample consists of around 75,000 clones, 85% of them appearing once. The specimen comprised peripheral blood, sampled on day 0 of AZD1222 vaccination. These receptors originate from an adult in good health.

V and J are TRBV2 and TRBJ2-2; TRBD2 might be the D (6 bases). CDR1 SNHLY and CDR2 FYNNEI come from the germline V gene. The V end lost 5 bases, the J end lost 0 bases, and 7 bases lay between the germline ends. This CDR3 spans 14 amino acids. CDR3 sequence reads: CASSIAANTGELFF. CDR3 in DNA: TGTGCCAGCAGTATAGCGGCGAACACCGGGGAGCTGTTTTTT.

Written as DNA, the CDR3 is TGTGCCAGCAGTTTCCCGCCCGGGGAGCTGTTTTTT. Its translation: CASSFPPGELFF. This chain links TRBV27 with TRBJ2-2; D is uncertain. The CDR3 is made up of 12 amino acids. Trimming took off 3 bases at V and 6 bases at J, with 5 bases between the two ends. Germline CDR1 reads MNHEY; CDR2 reads SMNVEV (reference sequence).

The V call is TRBV14, the J call TRBJ1-1, with 11 bases matching TRBD1. The V segment lost 1 base and the J segment 0 bases; nucleotides outside the gene matches: 7. Germline V gene lookup returns CDR1 SGHDN and CDR2 FVKESK. This CDR3 contains 18 residues. CDR3: CASSQVRTGGWVNTEAFF. CDR3 DNA sequence: TGTGCCAGCAGCCAAGTAAGGACAGGGGGCTGGGTGAACACTGAAGCTTTCTTT.

The DNA of the CDR3 is TGTGCCAGCAGCTTATCTACAGGGGGCGCGAGCAATGAGCAGTTCTTC. It specifies CASSLSTGGASNEQFF. This chain links TRBV11-1 with TRBJ2-1, with 9 bases that match TRBD1. J gave up 6 bases and V 2 bases, and 8 bases lay outside the gene matches. The CDR3 totals 16 residues. Germline V CDR1 and CDR2: SGHAT, FQDESV (reference sequence).

This clone was detected only a few times. One end of the junction fails to match germline, which may point to a read error. The gene calls are TRBV7-2 and TRBJ1-2; 7 bases match TRBD1. This CDR3 contains 13 residues. Germline lookup yields CDR1 SGHTA and CDR2 FQGNSA. CDR3 residues: CASSLPPGQPLAF. The DNA of the CDR3 is TGTGCCAGCAGCTTACCCCCGGGACAGCCCCTAGCCTTC.

CDR3 sequence (DNA): TGTGCCAGCAGCTCGGCCGGAAGGGGAAGTTCACCCCTCCACTTT. Its translation: CASSSAGRGSSPLHF. The chain joins TRBV5-4 to TRBJ1-6, with TRBD1 as a possible D gene (5 bases). V was cut by 3 bases and J by 9 bases, with 16 bases left in between. CDR3 length equals 15 residues. Germline-derived CDR1 and CDR2 are SGHNT and YYREEE (reference sequence).

J is TRBJ1-2 and V is TRBV6-1; D is unresolved. There are 16 residues in the CDR3. Trimming pared 0 bases from V and 0 bases from J, leaving 11 bases between. From germline, CDR1 is MNHNS and CDR2 SASEGT. The CDR3 DNA sequence: TGTGCCAGCAGTGAAGCGCTCAGCTCCCCTAACTATGGCTACACCTTC. Protein product: CASSEALSSPNYGYTF.

This clone was counted only a few times. V and J are TRBV28 and TRBJ1-1; maybe TRBD1 (6 bases). V lost 10 bases to trimming and J lost 4 bases, with 16 bases between them. In germline, CDR1 is MDHEN, CDR2 SYDVKM. The CDR3 loop spans 13 amino acids. The CDR3 sequence: CATTGTGSTEAFF. The DNA of the CDR3 is TGTGCCACGACGGGCACAGGGTCCACTGAAGCTTTCTTT.

The rearrangement uses TRBV14 and TRBJ2-2; 7 nucleotides agree with TRBD1. After removal of 4 bases from V and 6 bases from J, the junction contained 2 bases not matched to a gene. The V gene's germline CDR1 is SGHDN and CDR2 FVKESK. This CDR3 region has 13 residues. The CDR3 reads CASSRTGPGELFF. The CDR3 nucleotides read TGTGCCAGCAGCCGGACAGGCCCCGGGGAGCTGTTTTTT.

The rearrangement uses TRBV3-1 (or the pseudogene TRBV3-2) and TRBJ2-5; D perhaps matches TRBD2 (5 bases). Germline values: CDR1 LGHDT, CDR2 YNNKEL (reference sequence). Trimming cost V 4 bases and J 5 bases, with 8 bases left between them. The CDR3 has 12 amino acids. The CDR3 region is CASSLRGETQYF. The CDR3 DNA sequence: TGTGCCAGCAGCCTACGCGGGGAGACCCAGTACTTC.

This chain connects TRBV2 to TRBJ1-4; D not resolved. V was pared by 2 bases and J by 13 bases, with 11 bases between. Looked up from germline, CDR1 is SNHLY and CDR2 is FYNNEI. This CDR3 region has 12 residues. The CDR3 coding sequence is TGTGCCAGCAGTGAACAGGTGCTAGGACTGTTTTTT. Protein product: CASSEQVLGLFF.

This chain joins TRBV11-2 and TRBJ1-6; the D gene is possibly TRBD1 (5 bases). Trimming left V 2 bases short and J 5 bases short, with 10 bases between. The CDR3 is 15 amino acids. The germline V gene encodes CDR1 SGHAT and CDR2 FQNNGV. The CDR3 protein is CASSLRGGNNSPLHF. DNA for the CDR3: TGTGCCAGCAGCTTAAGGGGAGGGAATAATTCACCCCTCCACTTT.

The chain has TRBV19 and TRBJ1-4; TRBD1 matches at 9 bases. There are 15 residues in the CDR3. Germline lookup yields CDR1 LNHDA and CDR2 SQIVND (reference sequence). Germline trimming cut 5 bases from V and 5 bases from J; bases unmatched to any gene: 6. CDR3 protein: CASSLGQGTNEKLFF. The CDR3 DNA reads as TGTGCCAGTAGTCTCGGACAGGGGACGAATGAAAAACTGTTTTTT.

This clone appeared once. The chain is built from TRBV6-5 and TRBJ2-3; weak D call: TRBD1 (6 bases). Germline-derived CDR1 and CDR2 are MNHEY and SVGAGI. This CDR3 comprises 13 residues. The V end lost 0 bases, the J end lost 8 bases, and 9 bases lay between the germline ends. The CDR3 sequence is CASSYSSGVTQYF. As DNA, the CDR3 is TGTGCCAGCAGTTACTCATCAGGGGTTACGCAGTATTTT.

J is TRBJ2-7 and V is TRBV3-1 (or the pseudogene TRBV3-2); 9 bases fit TRBD1. Germline loops: CDR1 LGHDT, CDR2 YNNKEL (reference sequence). V dropped 4 bases and J dropped 2; count of bases not matched to a gene: 6. The CDR3 consists of 15 residues. The CDR3 DNA is TGTGCCAGCAGCCGAGGGACAGGGTCCCCCTACGAGCAGTACTTC. It encodes CASSRGTGSPYEQYF.